This T cell receptor beta chain was documented in a study of T cells in Graves' hyperthyroidism and ophthalmopathy. Across the whole study: Once the initial diagnosis was made, peripheral blood was obtained before any treatment. Study-wide findings and caveats: Ophthalmopathy and stable hyperthyroidism were separated by a 13 V-J model. Most thyroid clonotypes that were expanded above 0.001 also turned up in blood.

Amplification targeted TCR beta CDR3 regions from RNA transcripts. An initial round of RT-PCR targeting the TCR CDR3 relied on the HTBI primer set. A single record per CDR3 protein comes from TCRdb applying MiXCR to the multiplex PCR reads. The sample carries about 200,000 distinct CDR3 sequences, about a sixth recorded once. Clinical symptoms, serum thyroxine, TRAb, thyroid ultrasound and orbital computed tomography informed diagnoses. This clonotype was detected only a few times. Its antigen is still unknown. Material for sequencing was blood. This clonotype was sampled from a woman aged 45 to 65 with Graves' hyperthyroidism.

The CDR3: CASSLKRDSLAKNIQYF. The CDR3 DNA sequence: TGTGCCAGCAGTTTAAAGCGGGACAGCTTAGCCAAAAACATTCAGTACTTC. V and J are TRBV27 and TRBJ2-4; D is tentatively TRBD1 or TRBD2 (7 bases each). Germline CDR1 MNHEY, CDR2 SMNVEV (reference sequence). This CDR3 has 17 amino acids. Trimming left V 2 bases short and J 0 bases short, with 14 bases between.